This T cell receptor beta chain was identified in a study of CD8+ T cells in alopecia areata. Study-level findings and limits: Scalp data also include sequences from resident alphabeta T cells of normal skin.

Germline V gives CDR1 SQVTM, CDR2 ANQGSEA. V lost 0 bases, J lost 5 bases, and 9 bases stayed unmatched. CDR3 size: 15 residues. It was cDNA, reverse transcribed from extracted RNA, that served as the sequencing template. Sequencing used immunoSEQ multiplex PCR; TCRdb keeps in-frame clones, though not all of them. Of hundreds of thousands of clones in the sample, under 70% are singletons; the top ten hold more than 0.95%. The table lists this clone with a count of one. The antigen remains undetermined. This TCR derives from a human donor with alopecia areata. The sequencing used CD4+ T cells sorted from blood, collected at week 0. The rearrangement links TRBV29-1 to TRBJ1-1, with 7 bases matching TRBD1. CDR3 DNA sequence: TGCAGCGTTGAAGATCCGAAGGGGGCGAAGACTGAAGCTTTCTTT. Protein: CSVEDPKGAKTEAFF.